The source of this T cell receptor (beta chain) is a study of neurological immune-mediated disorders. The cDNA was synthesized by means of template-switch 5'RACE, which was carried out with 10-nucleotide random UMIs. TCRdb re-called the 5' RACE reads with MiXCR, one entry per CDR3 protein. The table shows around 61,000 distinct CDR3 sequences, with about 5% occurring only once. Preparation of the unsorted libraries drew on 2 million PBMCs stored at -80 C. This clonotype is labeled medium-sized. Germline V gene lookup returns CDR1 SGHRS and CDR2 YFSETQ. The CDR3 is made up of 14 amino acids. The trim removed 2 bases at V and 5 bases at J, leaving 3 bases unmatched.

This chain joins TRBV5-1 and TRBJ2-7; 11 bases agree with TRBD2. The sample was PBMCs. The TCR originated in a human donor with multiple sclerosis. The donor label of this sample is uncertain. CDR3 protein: CASSLLAGVDEQYF. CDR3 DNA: TGCGCCAGCAGCTTACTAGCGGGGGTGGACGAGCAGTACTTC.